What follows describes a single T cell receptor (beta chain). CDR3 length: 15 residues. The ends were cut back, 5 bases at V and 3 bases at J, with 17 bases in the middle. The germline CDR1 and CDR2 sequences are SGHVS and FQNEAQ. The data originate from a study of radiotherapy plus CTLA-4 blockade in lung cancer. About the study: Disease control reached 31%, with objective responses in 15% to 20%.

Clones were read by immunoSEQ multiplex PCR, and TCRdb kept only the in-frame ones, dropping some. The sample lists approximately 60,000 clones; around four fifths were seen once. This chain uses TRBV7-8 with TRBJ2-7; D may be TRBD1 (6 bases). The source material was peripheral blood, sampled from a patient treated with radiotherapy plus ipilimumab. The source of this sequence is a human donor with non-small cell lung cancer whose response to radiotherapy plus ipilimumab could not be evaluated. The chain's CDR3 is CASSIGQSDSYEQYF. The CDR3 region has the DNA TGTGCCAGCAGCATAGGACAGTCAGATAGCTACGAGCAGTACTTC.